These 23 T cell receptor beta chains share one sample of origin, sequenced in a study of blood T cell repertoires in COVID-19. Sequenced by immunoSEQ multiplex PCR; TCRdb stores in-frame clones only, minus some. The sample shows approximately 150,000 clones, roughly 87% of them seen only once. Material: peripheral blood. These receptors all come from a woman in her 50s with acute or convalescent COVID-19.

DNA for the CDR3: TGTGCCAGCAGTTACCCCACCCCACTAGCGGGAGTTACCGGGGAGCTGTTTTTT. This translates into CASSYPTPLAGVTGELFF. J is TRBJ2-2 and V is TRBV6-2 or TRBV6-3; 11 nucleotides match TRBD2. CDR3 size: 18 residues. Per the germline V gene, CDR1 is MNHEY and CDR2 is SVGEGT. V lost 2 bases and J lost 5; bases outside the gene matches: 10.

The CDR3 nucleotides are TGTGCCAGCATCGACGGGGGGCGCATGACCGGGGAGCTGTTTTTT. Protein product: CASIDGGRMTGELFF. The chain combines TRBV7-9 with TRBJ2-2; D may be TRBD2 (7 bases). Germline V lookup: CDR1 SEHNR, CDR2 FQNEAQ (reference sequence). This CDR3 spans 15 amino acids. V was trimmed by 7 bases and J by 5 bases, leaving 17 bases between them.

The rearrangement joins TRBV29-1 to TRBJ2-5; maybe TRBD1 (5 bases). The germline CDR1 and CDR2 sequences are SQVTM and ANQGSEA. The CDR3 runs to 12 residues. Trimming left V 7 bases short and J 1 base short, with 10 bases between. The CDR3 protein is CSAGQIQETQYF. The CDR3 bases are TGCAGCGCTGGACAAATCCAAGAGACCCAGTACTTC.

This clone was observed many times. The chain has TRBV19 and TRBJ1-2, with 8 nucleotides matching TRBD1. Germline V gives CDR1 LNHDA, CDR2 SQIVND (reference sequence). Germline trimming cut 6 bases from V and 5 bases from J; bases unmatched to any gene: 8. CDR3 length: 14 amino acids. CDR3 bases: TGTGCCAGTAGCCCAGACAGGGGATCTTATGGCTACACCTTC. This translates into CASSPDRGSYGYTF. The full variable domain, in which reference TRBV19 and TRBJ1-2 provide the parts outside the CDR3, is DGGITQSPKYLFRKEGQNVTLSCEQNLNHDAMYWYRQDPGQGLRLIYYSQIVNDFQKGDIAEGYSVSREKKESFPLTVTSAQKNPTAFYLCASSPDRGSYGYTFGSGTRLTVV.

J is TRBJ2-7 and V is TRBV29-1; D call uncertain. The CDR3 is made up of 11 amino acids. Germline values: CDR1 SQVTM, CDR2 ANQGSEA. The V gene lost 7 bases and the J gene lost 2 bases, with 9 bases spanning the gap. The CDR3 protein is CSAINTYEQYF. The CDR3, as DNA: TGCAGCGCCATCAACACCTACGAGCAGTACTTC.

This chain joins TRBV6-2 or TRBV6-3 and TRBJ2-1; TRBD2 aligns across 14 bases. The V segment lost 1 base and the J segment 4 bases; nucleotides outside the gene matches: 9. Germline V CDR1 and CDR2: MNHEY, SVGEGT. The CDR3 spans 19 residues. The CDR3 sequence: CASSYFVGLAGGRYNEQFF. CDR3 DNA: TGTGCCAGCAGTTACTTTGTTGGACTAGCGGGAGGCAGATACAATGAGCAGTTCTTC.

The V gene is TRBV10-2, the J gene TRBJ1-2, with D maybe TRBD1 (5 bases). Germline-derived CDR1 and CDR2 are WSHSY and SAAADI. Deletions cut 10 bases from V and 5 bases from J, with 17 bases between. CDR3 length: 13 residues. The CDR3 here is CAIAGPELYGYTF. CDR3 nucleotide sequence: TGCGCCATCGCGGGGCCGGAGCTGTATGGCTACACCTTC.

This chain joins TRBV5-1 and TRBJ1-2, with TRBD1 matching 7 bases. Germline V gene sequence: CDR1 SGHRS, CDR2 YFSETQ. J lost 10 bases, V lost 4 bases, and 13 bases had no gene match. The CDR3 extends over 14 amino acids. CDR3 nucleotides: TGCGCCAGCAGCGATCACAGGGGACCCGGAGACTACACCTTC. It encodes CASSDHRGPGDYTF.

CDR3 coding DNA: TGTGCCAGTCGTAAAGGGGGCGGATCCGGGGAGCTGTTTTTT. It encodes CASRKGGGSGELFF. The chain uses TRBV19 and TRBJ2-2; the match to TRBD1 covers 7 bases. Germline CDR1 and CDR2: LNHDA and SQIVND (reference sequence). The V gene end was trimmed by 8 bases and the J gene end by 6 bases; junction bases not matched to a gene: 9. The length of the CDR3 is 14 residues.

The CDR3 sequence: CASSRLVSSTDTQYF. CDR3 bases: TGTGCCAGCTCACGTCTAGTCTCTAGCACAGATACGCAGTATTTT. The chain employs TRBV18 and TRBJ2-3; no definite D call. CDR3 size: 15 residues. Germline-derived CDR1 and CDR2 are KGHSH and LQKENI. Trimming pared 4 bases from V and 0 bases from J, leaving 11 bases between.

The rearrangement joins TRBV11-2 to TRBJ2-1; TRBD2 agrees at 15 bases. V shed 6 bases, J shed 9 bases, and the junction held 9 bases outside the gene matches. This CDR3 is built from 16 residues. CDR1 and CDR2 from the germline V gene are SGHAT and FQNNGV. The CDR3 region has the DNA TGTGCCAGCAGTTCCCCGGGACTAGCGGGAGGAATTGAGCAGTTCTTC. Its translation: CASSSPGLAGGIEQFF.

This clone was seen once. The CDR3 here is CASSLLAGLLGGGETQYF. As DNA, the CDR3 is TGTGCCAGCAGCTTATTAGCGGGCCTACTTGGGGGAGGAGAGACCCAGTACTTC. The V gene is TRBV7-9, the J gene TRBJ2-5, with 7 bases identical to TRBD2. CDR1 and CDR2 from the germline V gene are SEHNR and FQNEAQ (reference sequence). J was trimmed by 4 bases and V by 2 bases; bases with no gene match: 16. This CDR3 comprises 18 residues.

V and J are TRBV19 and TRBJ1-5; tentative D call: TRBD1 (6 bases). V dropped 2 bases and J dropped 6 bases, with 11 bases sitting between them. Germline CDR1 reads LNHDA; CDR2 reads SQIVND (reference sequence). The CDR3 loop spans 14 amino acids. CDR3 DNA: TGTGCCAGTAGTATACAGGGGTTGTTTCAGCCCCAGCATTTT. This gives the protein CASSIQGLFQPQHF.

The V and J genes are TRBV30 and TRBJ1-3, with D unclear. The CDR3 is made up of 16 amino acids. The germline V and J ends were trimmed by 1 base and 2 bases, with 15 bases remaining between them. CDR1 GTSNPN and CDR2 SVGIG come from the germline V gene (reference sequence). For the CDR3, the DNA is TGTGCCTGGAGTGACCTGATGATTAGCACTGGAAACACCATATATTTT. Its translation: CAWSDLMISTGNTIYF.

The chain joins TRBV5-1 to TRBJ1-2; D possibly corresponds to TRBD1 (5 bases). V was cut by 7 bases and J by 7 bases, with 23 bases left in between. This CDR3 spans 15 amino acids. CDR1 is SGHRS and CDR2 is YFSETQ in the germline V gene. Here the CDR3 reads CASQDYNQPGGGYTF. DNA of the CDR3: TGCGCCAGCCAAGATTATAATCAGCCCGGGGGTGGCTACACCTTC.

The chain combines TRBV5-8 with TRBJ2-1; TRBD2 matches at 16 bases. The CDR3 totals 18 residues. CDR1 and CDR2 from the germline V gene are SGHTS and YDEGEE. Trimming removed 2 bases from V and 5 bases from J; junction bases left unmatched: 7. The CDR3 nucleotides read TGTGCCAGCAGCTTTGCCGGGACTAGCGGGGGGGCGGACAATGAGCAGTTCTTC. It is translated as CASSFAGTSGGADNEQFF.

This chain uses TRBV5-1 with TRBJ2-7, with D maybe TRBD1 (5 bases). The CDR3 runs 13 residues. Germline-derived CDR1 and CDR2 are SGHRS and YFSETQ. V shed 2 bases and J shed 2 bases, with 8 bases lying between them. CDR3 nucleotide sequence: TGCGCCAGCAGCTTACAGGTCCCCTACGAGCAGTACTTC. Its translation: CASSLQVPYEQYF. The variable domain in full, with the rest retrieved from reference TRBV5-1 and TRBJ2-7, is KAGVTQTPRYLIKTRGQQVTLSCSPISGHRSVSWYQQTPGQGLQFLFEYFSETQRNKGNFPGRFSGRQFSNSRSEMNVSTLELGDSALYLCASSLQVPYEQYFGPGTRLTVT.

The chain uses TRBV5-1 and TRBJ2-1; the D gene is possibly TRBD2 (5 bases). V lost 5 bases and J lost 3, with 6 bases in between. Germline loops: CDR1 SGHRS, CDR2 YFSETQ. This CDR3 comprises 12 residues. The CDR3 nucleotides are TGCGCCAGCAGGGAGGACTACAATGAGCAGTTCTTC. It codes for CASREDYNEQFF.

V and J are TRBV18 and TRBJ1-3, with 9 bases matching TRBD1. Germline V gene sequence: CDR1 KGHSH, CDR2 LQKENI. V lost 3 bases to trimming and J lost 2 bases; unmatched junction nucleotides: 2. The CDR3 is 15 residues long. CDR3 coding DNA: TGTGCCAGCTCACCCTGGGACAGGGCTGGAAACACCATATATTTT. This sequence encodes CASSPWDRAGNTIYF.

The CDR3 DNA follows: TGTGCCAGCAGCTTAGCCTCAGGGGGCTACGAGCAGTACTTC. This translates into CASSLASGGYEQYF. The rearrangement uses TRBV7-9 and TRBJ2-7, with TRBD1 matching 7 bases. Germline V CDR1 and CDR2: SEHNR, FQNEAQ (reference sequence). The CDR3 length is 14 residues. Trimming at V came to 0 bases and at J to 3 bases, leaving 2 bases not matched to a gene.

The chain joins TRBV7-2 to TRBJ1-1; D might be TRBD1 (6 bases). Trimming took 5 bases from V and 2 from J, leaving 12 bases between them. The CDR3 spans 14 residues. Germline loops: CDR1 SGHTA, CDR2 FQGNSA. The CDR3 spells CASSPGQINTEAFF. The CDR3 nucleotides are TGTGCCAGCAGCCCGGGACAAATTAACACTGAAGCTTTCTTT.

The chain couples TRBV5-1 to TRBJ2-1; perhaps TRBD2 as D (6 bases). Germline V lookup: CDR1 SGHRS, CDR2 YFSETQ. V gave up 0 bases and J gave up 0 bases, with 10 bases separating them. The length of the CDR3 is 16 residues. The CDR3 spells CASSLGSSDSYNEQFF. DNA for the CDR3: TGCGCCAGCAGCTTGGGATCTAGCGACTCCTACAATGAGCAGTTCTTC. Looking up the rest from reference TRBV5-1 and TRBJ2-1 gives the full variable domain: KAGVTQTPRYLIKTRGQQVTLSCSPISGHRSVSWYQQTPGQGLQFLFEYFSETQRNKGNFPGRFSGRQFSNSRSEMNVSTLELGDSALYLCASSLGSSDSYNEQFFGPGTRLTVL.

The chain is built from TRBV5-5 and TRBJ1-2; the match to TRBD1 covers 7 bases. V lost 0 bases, J lost 4 bases, and 6 bases stayed unmatched. The CDR3 loop spans 15 amino acids. Germline assignment: CDR1 SGHKS and CDR2 YYEKEE (reference sequence). As DNA, the CDR3 is TGTGCCAGCAGCTTGGGACAGGGAAGGCGCTATGGCTACACCTTC. As protein: CASSLGQGRRYGYTF.